The sequence of this T cell receptor beta chain was determined in a study of cytomegalovirus exposure and HLA in healthy donors. Study-level results: In most subjects, TCR beta sequences reportedly gave accurate predictions of HLA-A and HLA-B alleles. Analysis was performed later, and it showed HLA-associated TCR beta chains to be more clonally expanded than equally common others. The number of N-insertions in an Asian-associated ancestry cluster was reportedly below the roughly 660-donor mean in a later analysis. Altogether, 150 to 200 TCR beta chains were recorded as cytomegalovirus-associated.

The ends lost 5 bases at V and 4 bases at J; junction bases unmatched: 8. This CDR3 is built from 17 residues. Per germline, CDR1 SGHVS and CDR2 FQNEAQ. Primers: 60 Vbeta forward and 13 Jbeta reverse. The table came from immunoSEQ multiplex PCR; TCRdb's copy has only in-frame clones and leaves some out. The table has under 90,000 clones, about 73% seen once. Note on this clone: Antigen: not known.

The sequenced sample was PBMCs. The sequence came from a woman aged 45-59 years in good health and CMV-seropositive. The J gene is TRBJ2-2, the V gene TRBV7-8; 12 nucleotides agree with TRBD2. This CDR3 reads CASSRLAGVYGTGELFF. The CDR3 nucleotides are TGTGCCAGCAGCCGACTAGCGGGAGTCTACGGCACCGGGGAGCTGTTTTTT.